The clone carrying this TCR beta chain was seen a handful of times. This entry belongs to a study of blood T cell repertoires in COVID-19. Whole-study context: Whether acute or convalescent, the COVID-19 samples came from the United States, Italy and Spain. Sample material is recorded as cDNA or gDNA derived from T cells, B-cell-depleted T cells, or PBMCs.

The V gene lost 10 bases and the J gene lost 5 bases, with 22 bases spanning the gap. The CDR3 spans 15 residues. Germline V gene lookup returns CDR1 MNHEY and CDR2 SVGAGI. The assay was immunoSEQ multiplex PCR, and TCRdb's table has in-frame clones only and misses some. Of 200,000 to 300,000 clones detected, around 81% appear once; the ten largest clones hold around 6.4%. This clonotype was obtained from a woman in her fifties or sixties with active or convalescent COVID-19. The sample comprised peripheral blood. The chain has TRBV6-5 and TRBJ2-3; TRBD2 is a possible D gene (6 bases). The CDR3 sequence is CATSGGVTGGDTQYF. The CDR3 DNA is TGTGCCACCTCAGGTGGGGTCACCGGGGGAGATACGCAGTATTTT.